This TCR beta chain derives from a study of blood T cell repertoires in COVID-19. About the study: Donors in the United States, Italy and Spain gave samples during acute or convalescent COVID-19.

The length of the CDR3 is 11 residues. Germline CDR1 is MDHEN and CDR2 is SYDVKM. Original processing methods: For nucleated cells, counts were estimated from reference gene primer amplification. Repertoires were generated with immunoSEQ multiplex PCR, while TCRdb's copy carries only in-frame clones and drops some. D and trimming were read from the DNA, whereas the V and J calls and clone size are those reported in that table. The sample has approximately 85,000 clones, 80% to 90% seen once. This sequence was found in a man aged 45-60 years with active or convalescent COVID-19. The rearrangement links TRBV28 to TRBJ2-1, with 7 bases lining up with TRBD1. Sequenced material: peripheral blood. The CDR3 DNA is TGTGTCATTACAGGGGTCAATGAGCAGTTCTTC. Its protein is CVITGVNEQFF.